Reported below is one TCR beta chain. Its antigen is not known. TCRdb's table, derived via immunoSEQ multiplex PCR, lists solely in-frame clones and lacks some. This table holds around 28,000 clones, roughly 91% found once. Time point specified: recipient sample about 28 days before transplant, after cytoreduction. This sample stems from a study of T cell clonotyping in hematopoietic cell transplantation. Study findings and constraints: Recipient TCR diversity dropped after transplant; expanded clonotypes rose from day 30 to 180. At the given depth, recipient repertoires were over 97% de novo clonotypes.

The germline CDR1 and CDR2 sequences are SNHLY and FYNNEI. This CDR3 is built from 14 residues. Losses at the gene ends were 6 bases for V and 7 bases for J; bases not matched to a gene: 10. Sequenced material: peripheral blood mononuclear cells, taken before stem cell transplant. The sequence was obtained from a man aged 45-65 years with acute myeloid leukemia. Some clones in this sample may be carry-over from other donors' samples. The chain recombines TRBV2 with TRBJ2-7; 9 bases are shared with TRBD1. The CDR3 nucleotides are TGTGCCAGCAGAGCCCAGGACAGGGGCGTGGAGCAGTACTTC. Translated: CASRAQDRGVEQYF.